A single sample is the source of the 15 T cell receptor beta chains below, sequenced in a study of blood T cell repertoires in COVID-19. Only in-frame clones appear in the TCRdb table, and some are missing; sequencing was by immunoSEQ multiplex PCR. The sample consists of roughly 41,000 clones, 88% of them appearing once. Sample: peripheral blood. These receptors all stem from a human donor in a cohort sampled during active COVID-19.

The CDR3 coding sequence is TGTGCCAGCAGTTCCGGACAGGGCCGCTCCTACGAGCAGTACTTC. This encodes CASSSGQGRSYEQYF. This chain connects TRBV2 to TRBJ2-7, with 8 positions matching TRBD1. The CDR3 has 15 amino acids. With V trimmed by 5 bases and J by 0 bases, 6 bases remained unmatched. Looked up from germline, CDR1 is SNHLY and CDR2 is FYNNEI.

The chain recombines TRBV7-2 with TRBJ2-7; D call uncertain. V was cut by 3 bases and J by 3 bases, with 12 bases left in between. The CDR3 runs 14 residues. The germline CDR1 and CDR2 sequences are SGHTA and FQGNSA. CDR3 region: CASSFREKNYEQYF. In DNA, the CDR3 is TGTGCCAGCAGCTTCCGAGAGAAAAACTACGAGCAGTACTTC.

The genes are TRBV5-4 and TRBJ2-5, with 13 positions matching TRBD2. V lost 4 bases, J lost 5 bases, and 11 bases stayed unmatched. This CDR3 spans 17 amino acids. The germline gives CDR1 SGHNT, CDR2 YYREEE (reference sequence). The CDR3 nucleotides are TGTGCCAGCAGCGGGACTAGCGGGACAAGAAGGGGGGAGACCCAGTACTTC. This gives the protein CASSGTSGTRRGETQYF.

This rearrangement joins TRBV28 to TRBJ1-2; D is undetermined. In germline, CDR1 is MDHEN, CDR2 SYDVKM. The CDR3 has 15 amino acids. The V gene lost 3 bases and the J gene lost 2 bases, with 13 bases spanning the gap. CDR3 region: CASSFEILRNYGYTF. Here the CDR3 DNA reads TGTGCCAGCAGTTTCGAAATCCTCAGAAACTATGGCTACACCTTC.

This chain joins TRBV28 and TRBJ2-5; 13 bases are a match to TRBD2. There are 18 residues in the CDR3. Germline V lookup: CDR1 MDHEN, CDR2 SYDVKM. The ends lost 5 bases at V and 6 bases at J; junction bases unmatched: 15. CDR3 in amino acids: CASSLGLAGAVEFQTQYF. CDR3 sequence (DNA): TGTGCCAGCAGTCTTGGACTAGCGGGGGCAGTCGAGTTTCAGACCCAGTACTTC. Full variable domain (outside the CDR3, taken from reference TRBV28 and TRBJ2-5): DVKVTQSSRYLVKRTGEKVFLECVQDMDHENMFWYRQDPGLGLRLIYFSYDVKMKEKGDIPEGYSVSREKKERFSLILESASTNQTSMYLCASSLGLAGAVEFQTQYFGPGTRLLVL.

The rearrangement links TRBV10-1 to TRBJ2-2; 10 nucleotides align to TRBD2. With V trimmed by 2 bases and J by 3 bases, 9 bases remained unmatched. Per germline, CDR1 WNHNN and CDR2 SYGVQD (reference sequence). CDR3 length: 18 residues. The CDR3 DNA reads as TGCGCCAGCAGTGAGAGTGGAGCGGGAGGGGAGGACACCGGGGAGCTGTTTTTT. Its protein is CASSESGAGGEDTGELFF.

The CDR3 here is CASSPPSRAYGYTF. The CDR3 DNA sequence: TGTGCCAGCTCACCACCGAGCAGGGCCTATGGCTACACCTTC. The chain joins TRBV18 to TRBJ1-2, with D maybe TRBD1 (5 bases). This CDR3 is built from 14 residues. CDR1 KGHSH and CDR2 LQKENI come from the germline V gene. V was pared by 0 bases and J by 4 bases, with 9 bases between. Combining the CDR3 with reference TRBV18 and TRBJ1-2 gives the whole variable domain NAGVMQNPRHLVRRRGQEARLRCSPMKGHSHVYWYRQLPEEGLKFMVYLQKENIIDESGMPKERFSAEFPKEGPSILRIQQVVRGDSAAYFCASSPPSRAYGYTFGSGTRLTVV.

The genes are TRBV12-3 or TRBV12-4 and TRBJ2-7; D perhaps matches TRBD1 (5 bases). The CDR3 extends over 12 amino acids. Trimming removed 9 bases from V and 0 bases from J, with 9 bases in between. The CDR3 loop reads CASADSSYEQYF. The CDR3 DNA reads as TGTGCCAGTGCAGACAGCTCCTACGAGCAGTACTTC.

The chain employs TRBV7-8 and TRBJ2-1; 11 bases align to TRBD2. J gave up 0 bases and V 6 bases, and 7 bases lay outside the gene matches. CDR1 is SGHVS, CDR2 FQNEAQ, per germline. CDR3 length: 17 amino acids. CDR3 residues: CASRRLAGGGSYNEQFF. The CDR3 DNA is TGTGCCAGCAGGCGCCTAGCGGGAGGTGGCTCCTACAATGAGCAGTTCTTC.

This clone appeared once. This chain connects TRBV4-1 to TRBJ2-5, with TRBD1 identical over 11 bases. Germline V gives CDR1 MGHRA, CDR2 YSYEKL. Unmatched junction bases numbered 7, after V lost 5 bases and J lost 5 bases. The CDR3 runs 15 residues. CDR3 bases: TGCGCCAGCAGCTGGGGACAGGGGGTGTTTGAGACCCAGTACTTC. Translation: CASSWGQGVFETQYF.

The V gene is TRBV5-6, the J gene TRBJ1-2; D not certain. V was pared by 0 bases and J by 4 bases, with 16 bases between. Germline CDR1 is SGHDT and CDR2 is YYEEEE. This CDR3 is built from 16 residues. The CDR3 spells CASSLERTGVGYGYTF. The CDR3, as DNA: TGTGCCAGCAGCTTGGAGCGGACGGGCGTGGGCTATGGCTACACCTTC. Full variable domain (remainder filled in from reference TRBV5-6 and TRBJ1-2): DAGVTQSPTHLIKTRGQQVTLRCSPKSGHDTVSWYQQALGQGPQFIFQYYEEEERQRGNFPDRFSGHQFPNYSSELNVNALLLGDSALYLCASSLERTGVGYGYTFGSGTRLTVV.

The CDR3 bases are TGTGCCAGCAGCCAGGAGGGGGCTAGCGGGAGGCCGGGGAACATTCAGTACTTC. Protein sequence: CASSQEGASGRPGNIQYF. The rearrangement links TRBV4-2 to TRBJ2-4, with TRBD2 matching 11 bases. The junction had 14 bases not matched to a gene; V was cut back by 3 bases and J by 7 bases. Germline loops: CDR1 LGHNA, CDR2 YNFKEQ. The CDR3 has 18 residues.

The chain uses TRBV19 and TRBJ1-2, with 7 nucleotides matching TRBD1. Germline V gene sequence: CDR1 LNHDA, CDR2 SQIVND (reference sequence). The CDR3 spans 13 residues. V lost 7 bases to trimming and J lost 4 bases; unmatched junction nucleotides: 6. CDR3: CASTLTGFYGYTF. CDR3 nucleotide sequence: TGTGCCAGTACTTTGACAGGGTTCTATGGCTACACCTTC. Full variable domain (remainder filled in from reference TRBV19 and TRBJ1-2): DGGITQSPKYLFRKEGQNVTLSCEQNLNHDAMYWYRQDPGQGLRLIYYSQIVNDFQKGDIAEGYSVSREKKESFPLTVTSAQKNPTAFYLCASTLTGFYGYTFGSGTRLTVV.

The J gene is TRBJ2-7, the V gene TRBV9, with D possibly being TRBD2 (5 bases). V dropped 0 bases and J dropped 7 bases, with 11 bases sitting between them. Per germline, CDR1 SGDLS and CDR2 YYNGEE. The CDR3 has 13 amino acids. DNA of the CDR3: TGTGCCAGCAGCGTAGTGGCTAGCTCGGAGCAGTACTTC. Its translation is CASSVVASSEQYF.

V usage is TRBV27 and J usage is TRBJ1-1, with a possible D match to TRBD1 (5 bases). CDR1 is MNHEY and CDR2 is SMNVEV in the germline V gene (reference sequence). V dropped 3 bases and J dropped 6 bases, with 14 bases sitting between them. This CDR3 has 14 amino acids. For the CDR3, the DNA is TGTGCCAGCAGTTTCAGGCAGGGTTCATCTGAAGCTTTCTTT. Its protein product is CASSFRQGSSEAFF.